This is a list of T cell receptor beta chains from one sample in a study of cytomegalovirus exposure and HLA in healthy donors. Using immunoSEQ multiplex PCR, the repertoire was profiled, and TCRdb retains in-frame clones only, with some absent. The sample records 150,000 to 160,000 clones, under 85% being singletons. The sequencing sample was made of PBMCs. The receptors derive from a man between 18 and 29 years old in good health and CMV-seronegative. CDR3s include the opening cysteine and the closing phenylalanine or tryptophan. A D gene is named only where the DNA matches it firmly. Size is stated for part of the rows, as once, few or many counts, or as a class when the clone is expanded.

DNA: TGTGCCAGCACCACGGGGGCAGGGGGCGTCCACGAGCAGTACTTC
CDR3: CASTTGAGGVHEQYF
size: NA
D: TRBD1
V: TRBV2
J: TRBJ2-7
length: 15

DNA: TGTGCCGTAAGAGGGGGCAACACTGAAGCTTTCTTT
CDR3: CAVRGGNTEAFF
size: NA
D: TRBD1
V: TRBV30
J: TRBJ1-1
length: 12

DNA: TGTGCCAGCAGCTTCTACAGGGACAATCCCCAAGAGACCCAGTACTTC
CDR3: CASSFYRDNPQETQYF
size: NA
D: NA
V: TRBV7-2
J: TRBJ2-5
length: 16

DNA: TGTGCCAGCAGCCCCCGGGACAGGGTACGCGAAAAACTGTTTTTT
CDR3: CASSPRDRVREKLFF
size: NA
D: TRBD1
V: TRBV7-8
J: TRBJ1-4
length: 15

DNA: TGTGCCAGCAGTTTATGGCTAGCGGGGGGTTACAATGAGCAGTTCTTC
CDR3: CASSLWLAGGYNEQFF
size: few
D: TRBD2
V: TRBV27
J: TRBJ2-1
length: 16

DNA: TGCGCCAGCAGTGAGTCGCGGGAGGCTCAAACGGTAGAGACCCAGTACTTC
CDR3: CASSESREAQTVETQYF
size: NA
D: TRBD2
V: TRBV10-1
J: TRBJ2-5
length: 17

DNA: TGTGCCAGCAGCCCAGGGGGACTAGCGGAGGTCACTGGGGCCAACGTCCTGACTTTC
CDR3: CASSPGGLAEVTGANVLTF
size: NA
D: TRBD2
V: TRBV5-4
J: TRBJ2-6
length: 19

DNA: TGTGCCAGCAGACTGCAGGGTTGGAATGGCTACACCTTC
CDR3: CASRLQGWNGYTF
size: NA
D: NA
V: TRBV5-4
J: TRBJ1-2
length: 13

DNA: TGCGCCAGCAGCTTCAACAGCAACACTGAAGCTTTCTTT
CDR3: CASSFNSNTEAFF
size: NA
D: NA
V: TRBV5-1
J: TRBJ1-1
length: 13

DNA: TGCAGTGCTGCTGCAGGGTTACTGTTTTTT
CDR3: CSAAAGLLFF
size: few
D: NA
V: TRBV20-1
J: TRBJ1-4
length: 10

DNA: TGTGCCAGCAGTGTATACCTCGGGACAGGGAATGGGTCCATGTTCTTC
CDR3: CASSVYLGTGNGSMFF
size: NA
D: TRBD1
V: TRBV6-1
J: TRBJ2-1
length: 16

DNA: TGTGCCAGCAGTGAGAGGCAGGGGTTAGCAGATACGCAGTATTTT
CDR3: CASSERQGLADTQYF
size: NA
D: NA
V: TRBV2
J: TRBJ2-3
length: 15

DNA: TGTGCCAGCAGTTCGGGACAGGGGCCCTACAATGAGCAGTTCTTC
CDR3: CASSSGQGPYNEQFF
size: NA
D: TRBD1
V: TRBV28
J: TRBJ2-1
length: 15

DNA: TGTGCCAGCAGCGTAGTTCCAACAGGGAGCTCCTACAATGAGCAGTTCTTC
CDR3: CASSVVPTGSSYNEQFF
size: once
D: NA
V: TRBV9
J: TRBJ2-1
length: 17

DNA: TGTGCCAGCAGGCGACAGGGGCCTTGGGCCGGGGAGCTGTTTTTT
CDR3: CASRRQGPWAGELFF
size: NA
D: TRBD1
V: TRBV6-6
J: TRBJ2-2
length: 15

DNA: TGTGCCAGCCGGGGGACAGGGGGTTACAATCAGCCCCAGCATTTT
CDR3: CASRGTGGYNQPQHF
size: once
D: TRBD1
V: TRBV28
J: TRBJ1-5
length: 15

DNA: TGTGCCAGCAGTCCGGCAGGAGGGATGAACTATGGCTACACCTTC
CDR3: CASSPAGGMNYGYTF
size: NA
D: NA
V: TRBV28
J: TRBJ1-2
length: 15

DNA: TGCGCCAGCAGCCGGGACAGGGCAGAACTTAACTATGGCTACACCTTC
CDR3: CASSRDRAELNYGYTF
size: NA
D: TRBD1
V: TRBV5-1
J: TRBJ1-2
length: 16

DNA: TGTGCCAGCAGGGACAGGGGGGCCTATGGCTACACCTTC
CDR3: CASRDRGAYGYTF
size: NA
D: TRBD1
V: TRBV2
J: TRBJ1-2
length: 13

DNA: TGTGCCAGTAGTAGAGACAGGGGAGCGAGCGGAGATACGCAGTATTTT
CDR3: CASSRDRGASGDTQYF
size: NA
D: TRBD1
V: TRBV19
J: TRBJ2-3
length: 16

DNA: TGCAGTGCTAGTAGACCGGGCGAGCAGTACTTC
CDR3: CSASRPGEQYF
size: NA
D: NA
V: TRBV20-1
J: TRBJ2-7
length: 11

DNA: TGTGCCAGCTCGCCGGCGGGAGACGAGCAGTACTTC
CDR3: CASSPAGDEQYF
size: NA
D: TRBD2
V: TRBV18
J: TRBJ2-7
length: 12

DNA: TGTGCCAGCAGCCCCGGCGGCAGCCAAGAGACCCAGTACTTC
CDR3: CASSPGGSQETQYF
size: NA
D: NA
V: TRBV5-4
J: TRBJ2-5
length: 14

DNA: TGTGCCAGCAGCCCAGGGGCAGGGGGAAGTCAAGAGACCCAGTACTTC
CDR3: CASSPGAGGSQETQYF
size: NA
D: TRBD1
V: TRBV14
J: TRBJ2-5
length: 16

DNA: TGTGCCATCAGTGACAAACAGAACTATGGCTACACCTTC
CDR3: CAISDKQNYGYTF
size: NA
D: NA
V: TRBV10-3
J: TRBJ1-2
length: 13

DNA: TGTGCCAGCAGTTACGGGCAGTATGGCTACACCTTC
CDR3: CASSYGQYGYTF
size: NA
D: NA
V: TRBV6-6
J: TRBJ1-2
length: 12

DNA: TGCAGCGTTTCTAGCACAGATACGCAGTATTTT
CDR3: CSVSSTDTQYF
size: few
D: NA
V: TRBV29-1
J: TRBJ2-3
length: 11

DNA: TGTGCCAGCAGTGACCCTAGACAGGGGGACAAAAACATTCAGTACTTC
CDR3: CASSDPRQGDKNIQYF
size: NA
D: TRBD1
V: TRBV6-4
J: TRBJ2-4
length: 16

DNA: TGTGCCAGCAGCTTAGTCCCGTCCAGGGTGGTTTCCGGGGAGCTGTTTTTT
CDR3: CASSLVPSRVVSGELFF
size: NA
D: NA
V: TRBV7-2
J: TRBJ2-2
length: 17

DNA: TGTGCCAGCAGCCAGTGGTCCTATAATTCACCCCTCCACTTT
CDR3: CASSQWSYNSPLHF
size: NA
D: NA
V: TRBV6-5
J: TRBJ1-6
length: 14

DNA: TGTGCCAGCAGCTTGGGGGGGCGGGGGTTGGAGGCTTTCTTT
CDR3: CASSLGGRGLEAFF
size: few
D: NA
V: TRBV5-6
J: TRBJ1-1
length: 14

DNA: TGCGCCAGCAGTGATGTAGACAGGGGGCCCCAAGAGACCCAGTACTTC
CDR3: CASSDVDRGPQETQYF
size: few
D: TRBD1
V: TRBV10-2
J: TRBJ2-5
length: 16

DNA: TGTGCCAGCAGCTCCAGTGGGACAGGGGGCATCTATGGCTACACCTTC
CDR3: CASSSSGTGGIYGYTF
size: NA
D: TRBD1
V: TRBV27
J: TRBJ1-2
length: 16

DNA: TGTGCCAGCAGCGAGAGGGTTAGGGTTTTACCTGAAGCTTTCTTT
CDR3: CASSERVRVLPEAFF
size: NA
D: NA
V: TRBV2
J: TRBJ1-1
length: 15

DNA: TGTGCCAGCAGCCCCTATAAAGGATTCGGACAGGGGGCTTGGGAGACCCAGTACTTC
CDR3: CASSPYKGFGQGAWETQYF
size: NA
D: TRBD1
V: TRBV7-3
J: TRBJ2-5
length: 19

DNA: TGCGCCAGCCAGGGGGCCGGCTATGGCTACACCTTC
CDR3: CASQGAGYGYTF
size: NA
D: TRBD1
V: TRBV10-1
J: TRBJ1-2
length: 12

DNA: TGCGCCAGCAGTGATCGTGCCGGGGCTGAAGCTTTCTTT
CDR3: CASSDRAGAEAFF
size: NA
D: NA
V: TRBV10-2
J: TRBJ1-1
length: 13

DNA: TGTGCCAGCAGCCACTACAGGGGGATAAACACTGAAGCTTTCTTT
CDR3: CASSHYRGINTEAFF
size: once
D: TRBD1
V: TRBV14
J: TRBJ1-1
length: 15

DNA: TGTGCCAGCAGCAAACGGCAGGACCAAACAGGTGGAAACACCATATATTTT
CDR3: CASSKRQDQTGGNTIYF
size: NA
D: NA
V: TRBV21-1
J: TRBJ1-3
length: 17

DNA: TGTGCCAGCAGCCGTCCCGGGACAGGGCATTCTAACTATGGCTACACCTTC
CDR3: CASSRPGTGHSNYGYTF
size: NA
D: TRBD1
V: TRBV28
J: TRBJ1-2
length: 17

DNA: TGTGCCAGCACAGGGGTAAACCAAGAGACCCAGTACTTC
CDR3: CASTGVNQETQYF
size: NA
D: NA
V: TRBV6-5
J: TRBJ2-5
length: 13

DNA: TGTGCCAGCAGCAGAGAAACAGGGAGGGGCGGCACCATATATTTT
CDR3: CASSRETGRGGTIYF
size: few
D: NA
V: TRBV5-4
J: TRBJ1-3
length: 15

DNA: TGCGCCAGCAGTCAAGGGAGGGGACAGGGGGGTGATAGCAATCAGCCCCAGCATTTT
CDR3: CASSQGRGQGGDSNQPQHF
size: NA
D: TRBD1
V: TRBV23-1
J: TRBJ1-5
length: 19

DNA: TGCAGCGCGTCGGACACGGACGAGCAGTACTTC
CDR3: CSASDTDEQYF
size: NA
D: NA
V: TRBV29-1
J: TRBJ2-7
length: 11

DNA: TGTGCCAGCAGGACAGGGAGGAGGCCGACTGAAGCTTTCTTT
CDR3: CASRTGRRPTEAFF
size: NA
D: TRBD1
V: TRBV6-1
J: TRBJ1-1
length: 14

DNA: TGTGCCAGCAGCTTGGGCGATCCCGGAGAAGGTGAGCAGTTCTTC
CDR3: CASSLGDPGEGEQFF
size: NA
D: NA
V: TRBV5-4
J: TRBJ2-1
length: 15